The rows below give T cell receptor beta chains drawn from one sample of a study of T cell changes during pregnancy in multiple sclerosis. Method: immunoSEQ multiplex PCR; TCRdb's copy keeps in-frame clones and lacks some. Of roughly 41,000 clones listed, around 94% are singletons. This specimen consisted of peripheral blood, obtained in the third trimester of pregnancy. The receptors originated from a female donor with multiple sclerosis, enrolled in a pregnancy study. CDR3s include the opening cysteine and the closing phenylalanine or tryptophan. A D gene is named only where the DNA matches it firmly. Rows give clone size only sometimes, using once, few, many, or a class for an expanded clone.

j_call	v_call	clone_size	d_call	cdr3_aa	cdr3_nt
TRBJ2-5	TRBV5-1	NA	TRBD2	CASSRSGTSEETQYF	TGCGCCAGCAGCCGCTCGGGGACTAGCGAAGAGACCCAGTACTTC
TRBJ2-1	TRBV20-1	NA	NA	CSAGRDEQFF	TGCAGTGCGGGGAGAGATGAGCAGTTCTTC
TRBJ1-2	TRBV10-3	NA	NA	CAISETPGAYGYTF	TGTGCCATCAGTGAGACCCCAGGGGCCTATGGCTACACCTTC
TRBJ2-1	TRBV21-1	NA	NA	CASSTGRAKGEQFF	TGTGCCAGCAGCACCGGCAGGGCTAAGGGTGAGCAGTTCTTC
TRBJ2-2	TRBV18	NA	NA	CASSPPSENTGELFF	TGTGCCAGCTCACCACCCTCAGAGAACACCGGGGAGCTGTTTTTT
TRBJ2-7	TRBV6-4	NA	TRBD2	CASSLLAGGTYEQYF	TGTGCCAGCAGTTTGCTAGCGGGGGGAACCTACGAGCAGTACTTC
TRBJ2-1	TRBV19	NA	NA	CASSIGAGLSYNEQFF	TGTGCCAGTAGTATCGGAGCGGGCCTCTCCTACAATGAGCAGTTCTTC
TRBJ2-7	TRBV21-1	few	NA	CASSIGSREQYF	TGTGCCAGCAGCATCGGGTCACGCGAGCAGTACTTC
TRBJ1-2	TRBV7-8	NA	NA	CASSRDSNYGYTF	TGTGCCAGCAGCCGCGACAGTAACTATGGCTACACCTTC
TRBJ2-7	TRBV19	NA	NA	CASSPRGSEQYF	TGTGCCAGTAGCCCTAGAGGAAGCGAGCAGTACTTC
TRBJ1-6	TRBV7-2	NA	TRBD1	CASSLGGHRGYNSPLHF	TGTGCCAGCAGCTTAGGAGGACACAGGGGGTACAATTCACCCCTCCACTTT
TRBJ1-5	TRBV15	once	NA	CATAPGHRVSNQPQHF	TGTGCCACGGCACCGGGACACCGGGTTAGCAATCAGCCCCAGCATTTT
TRBJ1-6	TRBV7-8	NA	NA	CASSFTSWQGKNSPLHF	TGTGCCAGCAGCTTTACCTCTTGGCAGGGGAAAAATTCACCCCTCCACTTT
TRBJ2-4	TRBV18	NA	TRBD1	CASSPPWTGNSAKNIQYF	TGTGCCAGCTCACCACCTTGGACAGGAAATTCAGCCAAAAACATTCAGTACTTC
TRBJ1-6	TRBV5-1	NA	NA	CASSLARIDSPLHF	TGCGCCAGCAGCTTAGCTCGAATAGATTCACCCCTCCACTTT
TRBJ2-7	TRBV9	NA	TRBD2	CASSVAGLAGHEQYF	TGTGCCAGCAGCGTAGCTGGACTAGCGGGACACGAGCAGTACTTC